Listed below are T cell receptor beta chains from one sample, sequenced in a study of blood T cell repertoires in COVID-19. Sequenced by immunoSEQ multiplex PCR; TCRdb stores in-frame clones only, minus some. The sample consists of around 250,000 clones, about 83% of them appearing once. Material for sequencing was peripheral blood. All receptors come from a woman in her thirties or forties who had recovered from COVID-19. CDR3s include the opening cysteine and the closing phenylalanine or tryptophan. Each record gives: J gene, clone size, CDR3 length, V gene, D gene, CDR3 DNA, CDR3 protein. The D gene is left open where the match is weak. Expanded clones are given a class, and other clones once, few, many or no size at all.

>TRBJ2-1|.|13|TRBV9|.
TGTGCCAGCAGCGCCACTCAGGTCAATGAGCAGTTCTTC
CASSATQVNEQFF
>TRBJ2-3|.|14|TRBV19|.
TGTGCCAGTAGAGGGGGAGCCCAGACAGATACGCAGTATTTT
CASRGGAQTDTQYF
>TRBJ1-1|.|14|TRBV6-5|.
TGTGCCAGCAGTTACGGCCCGGGGGACACTGAAGCTTTCTTT
CASSYGPGDTEAFF
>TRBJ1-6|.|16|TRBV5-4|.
TGTGCCAGCAGCTTGGGCGGGGACCTCTATAATTCACCCCTCCACTTT
CASSLGGDLYNSPLHF
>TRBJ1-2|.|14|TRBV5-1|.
TGCGCCAGCAGTCCACAGGGTATAAACTATGGCTACACCTTC
CASSPQGINYGYTF
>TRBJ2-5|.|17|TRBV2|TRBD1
TGTGCCAGCAGTCGATCAAGGGGACAGGTGCGACAAGAGACCCAGTACTTC
CASSRSRGQVRQETQYF
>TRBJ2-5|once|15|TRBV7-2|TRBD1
TGTGCCAGCAGCTCGACAGGGGTGGGGCAAGAGACCCAGTACTTC
CASSSTGVGQETQYF
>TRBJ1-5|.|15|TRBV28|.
TGTGCCAGCAGTCGAACGACTTTTAGCAATCAGCCCCAGCATTTT
CASSRTTFSNQPQHF
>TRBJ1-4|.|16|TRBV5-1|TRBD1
TGCGCCAGCAGCCGAGAGGGGGCATGGACTAATGAAAAACTGTTTTTT
CASSREGAWTNEKLFF
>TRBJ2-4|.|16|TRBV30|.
TGTGCCTGGAGTGTACGGCAGGTCTCAGCCAAAAACATTCAGTACTTC
CAWSVRQVSAKNIQYF
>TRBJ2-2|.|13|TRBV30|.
TGTGCCTGGAGTGTCGTCAACACCGGGGAGCTGTTTTTT
CAWSVVNTGELFF
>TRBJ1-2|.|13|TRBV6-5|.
TGTGCCAGCAGACCGGGACAACACTATGGCTACACCTTC
CASRPGQHYGYTF
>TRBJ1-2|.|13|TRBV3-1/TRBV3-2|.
TGTGCCAGCAGCCAAACGGCGGGAAATGGCTACACCTTC
CASSQTAGNGYTF
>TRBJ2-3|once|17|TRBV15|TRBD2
TGTGCCACCAGCAGATCCCTAGCGGGGGGAAGCACAGATACGCAGTATTTT
CATSRSLAGGSTDTQYF
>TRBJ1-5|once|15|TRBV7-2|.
TGTGCCAGCAGCTCCGAATCGGGTTACAATCAGCCCCAGCATTTT
CASSSESGYNQPQHF
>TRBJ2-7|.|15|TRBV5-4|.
TGTGCCAGCAGTCCACAGGGAAGGAACTCCTACGAGCAGTACTTC
CASSPQGRNSYEQYF
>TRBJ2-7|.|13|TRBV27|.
TGTGCCAGCAGTTTAGCAGGGGGGTACGAGCAGTACTTC
CASSLAGGYEQYF
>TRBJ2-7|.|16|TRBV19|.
TGTGCCAGTAGTATAGATCTCGGGCGGAGGATACCCGAGCAGTACTTC
CASSIDLGRRIPEQYF
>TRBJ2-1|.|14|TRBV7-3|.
TGTGCCAGCAGCTTAGTAGGCCACGGGGATGAGCAGTTCTTC
CASSLVGHGDEQFF
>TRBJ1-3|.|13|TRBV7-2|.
TGTGCCAGCGGGCCATACTCTGGAAACACCATATATTTT
CASGPYSGNTIYF
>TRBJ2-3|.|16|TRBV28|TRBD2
TGTGCCAGCAGTTCCCCCACTAGCGGGGACACAGATACGCAGTATTTT
CASSSPTSGDTDTQYF
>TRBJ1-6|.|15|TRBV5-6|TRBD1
TGTGCCAGCAGCTTGGGGGCAGGGGGTATCTCACCCCTCCACTTT
CASSLGAGGISPLHF